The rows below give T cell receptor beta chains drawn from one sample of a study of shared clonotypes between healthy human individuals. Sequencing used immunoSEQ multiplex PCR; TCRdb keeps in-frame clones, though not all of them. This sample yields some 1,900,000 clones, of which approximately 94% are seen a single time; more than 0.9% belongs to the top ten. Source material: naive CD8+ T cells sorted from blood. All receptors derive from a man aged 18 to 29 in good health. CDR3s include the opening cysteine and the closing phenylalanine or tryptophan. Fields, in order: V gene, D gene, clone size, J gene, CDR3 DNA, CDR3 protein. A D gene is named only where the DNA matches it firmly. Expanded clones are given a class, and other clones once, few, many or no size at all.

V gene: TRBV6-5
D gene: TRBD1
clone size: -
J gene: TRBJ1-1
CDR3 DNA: TGTGCCAGCAGCTGGGGGCGGACAGGGATCGATGAAGCTTTCTTT
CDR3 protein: CASSWGRTGIDEAFF

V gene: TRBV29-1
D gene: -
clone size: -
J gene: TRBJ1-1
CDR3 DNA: TGCAGCGTTGAAACGGGGGACTTT
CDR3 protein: CSVETGDF

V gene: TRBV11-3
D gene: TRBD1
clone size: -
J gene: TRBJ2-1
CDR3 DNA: TGTGCCAGCAGTGACTGGACAGGGGTAGAGCAGTTCTTC
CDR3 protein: CASSDWTGVEQFF

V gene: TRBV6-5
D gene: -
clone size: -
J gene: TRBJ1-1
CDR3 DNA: TGTGCCAGCAGTTTTGAGGAAAACACTGAAGCTTTCTTT
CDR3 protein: CASSFEENTEAFF

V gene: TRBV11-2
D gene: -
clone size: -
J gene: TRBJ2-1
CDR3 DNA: TGTGCCAGCAGCCCCACCGGGGCATCTAAGTACAATGAGCAGTTCTTC
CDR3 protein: CASSPTGASKYNEQFF

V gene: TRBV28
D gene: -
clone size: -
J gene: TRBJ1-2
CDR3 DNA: TGTGCCAGCAGTTTACTCGGACAGCAGATGAACTATGGCTACACCTTC
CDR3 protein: CASSLLGQQMNYGYTF

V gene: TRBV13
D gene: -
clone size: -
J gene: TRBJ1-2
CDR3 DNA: TGTGCCAGCAGCGTAGATGGGGGAAACTATGGCTACACCTTC
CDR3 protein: CASSVDGGNYGYTF

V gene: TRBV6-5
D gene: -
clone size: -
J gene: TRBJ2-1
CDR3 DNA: TGTGCCAGCACCGACCCAGGGAGACGGCATGAGCAGTTCTTC
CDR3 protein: CASTDPGRRHEQFF

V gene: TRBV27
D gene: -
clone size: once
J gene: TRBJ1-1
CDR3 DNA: TGTGCCAGCAGTCCAGATATCACCCAACATCCGAACACTGAAGCTTTCTTT
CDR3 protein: CASSPDITQHPNTEAFF

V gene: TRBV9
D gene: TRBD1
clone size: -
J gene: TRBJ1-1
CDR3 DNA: TGTGCCAGCAGCGCGCATCTTGGGACAGGGGGAAACACTGAAGCTTTCTTT
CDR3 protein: CASSAHLGTGGNTEAFF

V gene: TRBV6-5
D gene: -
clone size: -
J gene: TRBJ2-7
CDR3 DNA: TGTGCCAGCAGTTACTCCAGCGGTGCCTACGAGCAATACTTC
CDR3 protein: CASSYSSGAYEQYF

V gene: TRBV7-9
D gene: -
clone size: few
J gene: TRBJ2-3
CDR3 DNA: TGTGCCAGCAGTTCTCCCGGAATATCCACAGATACGCAGTATTTT
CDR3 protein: CASSSPGISTDTQYF

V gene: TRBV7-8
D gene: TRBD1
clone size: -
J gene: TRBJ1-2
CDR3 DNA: TGTGCCAGCAGCTTAGTGGGGACAGACTATGGCTACACCTTC
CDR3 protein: CASSLVGTDYGYTF

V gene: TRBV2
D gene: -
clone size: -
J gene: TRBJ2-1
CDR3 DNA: TGTGCCAGCAGCGACTCAAGAAATGAGCAGTTCTTC
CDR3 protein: CASSDSRNEQFF

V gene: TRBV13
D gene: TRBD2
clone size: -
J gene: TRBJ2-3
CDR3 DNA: TGTGCCAGCAGCCCCAGCGGGGGGGCGACAGATACGCAGTATTTT
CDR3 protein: CASSPSGGATDTQYF

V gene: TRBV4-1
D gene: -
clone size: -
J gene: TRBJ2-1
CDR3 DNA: TGCGCCAGCAGCCAAGGGCCCCTAGCGATAGTCTACAATGAGCAGTTCTTC
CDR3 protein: CASSQGPLAIVYNEQFF

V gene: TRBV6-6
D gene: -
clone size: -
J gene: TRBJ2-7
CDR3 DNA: TGTGCCAGCAGTTACGAGGGGTCTTACGAGCAGTACTTC
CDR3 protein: CASSYEGSYEQYF

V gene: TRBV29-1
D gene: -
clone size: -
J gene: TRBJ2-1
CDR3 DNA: TGCAGCGCCGTGGTTTACAATGAGCAGTTCTTC
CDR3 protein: CSAVVYNEQFF

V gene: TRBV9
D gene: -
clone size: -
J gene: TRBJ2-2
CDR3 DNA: TGTGCCAGCAGCGACGGGACTCGTCAAGGAAACACCGGGGAGCTGTTTTTT
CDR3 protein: CASSDGTRQGNTGELFF

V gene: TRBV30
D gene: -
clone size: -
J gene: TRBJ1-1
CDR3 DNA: TGTGCCTGGAGTTCCCCGGCGGCCACTTGGGGTGAAGCTTTCTTT
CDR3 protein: CAWSSPAATWGEAFF

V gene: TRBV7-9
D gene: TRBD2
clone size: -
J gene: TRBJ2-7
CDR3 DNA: TGTGCCAGCAGCTCGACTAGCGAAGAGCAGTACTTC
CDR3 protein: CASSSTSEEQYF

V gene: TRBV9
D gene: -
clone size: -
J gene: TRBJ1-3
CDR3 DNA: TGTGCCAGCACCAGGGGTAGCTCTGGAAACACCATATATTTT
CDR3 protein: CASTRGSSGNTIYF

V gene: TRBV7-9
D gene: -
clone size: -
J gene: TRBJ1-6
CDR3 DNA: TGTGCCAGCAGCTTAGTGAGTGAGATTAATTCACCCCTCCACTTT
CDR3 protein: CASSLVSEINSPLHF

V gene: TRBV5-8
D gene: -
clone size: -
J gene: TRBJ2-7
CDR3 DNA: TGTGCCAGCAGTTGGGCCAGCTCCTACGAGCAGTACTTC
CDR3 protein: CASSWASSYEQYF

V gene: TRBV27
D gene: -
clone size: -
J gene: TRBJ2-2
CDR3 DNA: TGTGCCAGCAGACACACCGGGACTCACACCGGGGAGCTGTTTTTT
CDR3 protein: CASRHTGTHTGELFF

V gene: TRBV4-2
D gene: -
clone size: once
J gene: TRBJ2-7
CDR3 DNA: TGTGCCAGCAGCCAAGCCGAGGTATTGCCCTACGAGCAGTACTTC
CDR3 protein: CASSQAEVLPYEQYF

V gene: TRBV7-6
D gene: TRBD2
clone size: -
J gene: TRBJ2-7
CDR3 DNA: TGTGCCAGCAGCTCCTTAGCGGGGGGGCTGGACGAGCAGTACTTC
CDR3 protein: CASSSLAGGLDEQYF

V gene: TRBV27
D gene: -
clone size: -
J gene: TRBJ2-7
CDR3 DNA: TGTGCCAGCAGTTTAATAGGGGGGTTAAGGGGGAACGAGCAGTACTTC
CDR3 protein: CASSLIGGLRGNEQYF

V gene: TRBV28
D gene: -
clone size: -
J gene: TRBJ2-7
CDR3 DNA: TGTGCCAGCAGCCTCCACGGACAGCCATACGAGCAGTACTTC
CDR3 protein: CASSLHGQPYEQYF

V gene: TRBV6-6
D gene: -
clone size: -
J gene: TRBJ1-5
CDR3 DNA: TGTGCCAGCAGCCCCCCACAGAGCAATCAGCCCCAGCATTTT
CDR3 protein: CASSPPQSNQPQHF

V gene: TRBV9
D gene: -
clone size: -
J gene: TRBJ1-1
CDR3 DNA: TGTGCCAGCAGCGTAGGCCCCTCTCCGAACACTGAAGCTTTCTTT
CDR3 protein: CASSVGPSPNTEAFF

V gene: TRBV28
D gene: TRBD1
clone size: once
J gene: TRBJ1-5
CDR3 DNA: TGTGCCAGCAGTGCGACAGGGGGGAGCAATCAGCCCCAGCATTTT
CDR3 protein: CASSATGGSNQPQHF

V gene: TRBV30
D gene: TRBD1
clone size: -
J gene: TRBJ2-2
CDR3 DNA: TGTGCCTGGAGGGCCCGGACAGGGCGGACCGGGGAGCTGTTTTTT
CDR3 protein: CAWRARTGRTGELFF

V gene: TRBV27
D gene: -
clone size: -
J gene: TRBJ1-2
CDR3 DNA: TGTGCCAGCACCATCATGAAAGGGGCAGGATGGTATGGCTACACCTTC
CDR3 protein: CASTIMKGAGWYGYTF

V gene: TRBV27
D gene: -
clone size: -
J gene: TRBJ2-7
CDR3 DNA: TGTGCCAGCAGCCTAGGGACGGCCTCCTACGAGCAGTACTTC
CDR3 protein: CASSLGTASYEQYF

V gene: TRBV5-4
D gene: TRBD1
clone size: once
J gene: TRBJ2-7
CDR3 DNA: TGTGCCAGCAGCTTGGGGCAGGGGGCATCGTACGAGCAGTACTTC
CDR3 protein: CASSLGQGASYEQYF

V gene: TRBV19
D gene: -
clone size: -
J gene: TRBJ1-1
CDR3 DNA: TGTGCCAGTAGTATCGGGAAGAAGGGCAGGGGGAACACTGAAGCTTTCTTT
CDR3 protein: CASSIGKKGRGNTEAFF

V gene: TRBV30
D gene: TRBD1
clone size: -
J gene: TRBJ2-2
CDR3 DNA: TGTGCCTGGTCACCGGGACAGGGATTTGACGGGGAGCTGTTTTTT
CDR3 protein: CAWSPGQGFDGELFF

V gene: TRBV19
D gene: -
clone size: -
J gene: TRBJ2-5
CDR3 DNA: TGTGCCAGTAGTATCGATGCAGAAGAGACCCAGTACTTC
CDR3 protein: CASSIDAEETQYF

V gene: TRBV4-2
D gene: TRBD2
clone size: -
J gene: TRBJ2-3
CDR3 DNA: TGTGCCAGCAGCCAAGTAGCGGGGGGGCCGACAGATACGCAGTATTTT
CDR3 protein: CASSQVAGGPTDTQYF